A selection of T cell receptor beta chains follows, all from one sample in a study of T cells in Graves' hyperthyroidism and ophthalmopathy. MiXCR was run by TCRdb on the multiplex PCR reads, yielding one entry per CDR3 protein. The table lists about 210,000 distinct CDR3 sequences, approximately 20% of them singletons. The sequenced sample consisted of blood. All receptors derive from a man aged 35 to 55 with Graves' hyperthyroidism. CDR3s include the opening cysteine and the closing phenylalanine or tryptophan. D genes are given only for firm matches. Clone size is stated in some rows and not others, as once, few, many or a class when expanded.

.,TRBJ1-5,TRBD1,TRBV18,CASSPPLGQHSNQPQHF,TGTGCCAGCTCACCACCATTGGGACAGCATAGCAATCAGCCCCAGCATTTT
.,TRBJ1-6,.,TRBV7-2,CASSLPPRYGPLSSYNSPLHF,TGTGCCAGCAGCTTACCCCCGCGGTACGGGCCCTTAAGCTCCTATAATTCACCCCTCCACTTT
many,TRBJ2-7,TRBD1,TRBV6-1,CASRVPGQGVYEQYF,TGTGCCAGCAGGGTCCCGGGACAGGGGGTTTACGAGCAGTACTTC
many,TRBJ1-1,.,TRBV18,CASSPPIGGTEAFF,TGTGCCAGCTCACCACCGATCGGGGGCACTGAAGCTTTCTTT
few,TRBJ2-2,TRBD1,TRBV6-4,CASSRQGAGAGELFF,TGTGCCAGCAGCCGACAGGGGGCAGGGGCCGGGGAGCTGTTTTTT
.,TRBJ2-1,TRBD2,TRBV5-1,CASSLAGDYNEQFF,TGCGCCAGCTCCTTGGCGGGGGATTACAATGAGCAGTTCTTC
many,TRBJ1-1,.,TRBV15,CATSSTKGGGPNTEAFF,TGTGCCACCAGCAGCACAAAGGGGGGGGGACCGAACACTGAAGCTTTCTTT
few,TRBJ1-2,.,TRBV13,CASSDSAQGTHYGYTF,TGTGCCAGCAGCGATAGCGCACAGGGCACCCACTATGGCTACACCTTC
many,TRBJ2-7,.,TRBV11-2,CASSSWTEPYEQYF,TGTGCCAGCAGCTCCTGGACAGAGCCCTACGAGCAGTACTTC
many,TRBJ1-1,.,TRBV6-1,CASSPDRLRGTEAFF,TGTGCCAGCAGCCCCGACAGGCTCCGGGGCACTGAAGCTTTCTTT
many,TRBJ2-1,.,TRBV20-1,CSASHFAARYNEQFF,TGCAGTGCTAGTCATTTTGCGGCCAGATACAATGAGCAGTTCTTC
few,TRBJ1-3,.,TRBV3-1,CASSQTVGNTIYF,TGTGCCAGCAGCCAGACAGTAGGAAACACCATATATTTT
many,TRBJ2-5,TRBD1,TRBV7-2,CASSLDRGHETQYF,TGTGCCAGCAGCTTAGACAGGGGGCACGAGACCCAGTACTTC
many,TRBJ2-7,TRBD2,TRBV7-2,CASSLIGGYDEQYF,TGTGCCAGCAGCTTAATCGGGGGGTACGACGAGCAGTACTTC
many,TRBJ2-5,TRBD2,TRBV4-3,CASSQAYPSGGETQYF,TGCGCCAGCAGCCAAGCCTACCCTAGCGGGGGGGAGACCCAGTACTTC
many,TRBJ2-7,.,TRBV19,CASSMRDGSYEQYF,TGTGCCAGTAGTATGCGGGACGGGTCCTACGAGCAGTACTTC
once,TRBJ2-1,TRBD1,TRBV11-3,CASSRGQGDNEQFF,TGTGCCAGCAGCCGGGGACAGGGCGATAATGAGCAGTTCTTC
many,TRBJ2-7,.,TRBV11-2,CASSSLGTLSYEQYF,TGTGCCAGCAGCTCATTAGGGACACTCTCCTACGAGCAGTACTTC
many,TRBJ1-1,.,TRBV5-6,CASSSIDGTEAFF,TGTGCCAGCAGCTCGATAGACGGAACTGAAGCTTTCTTT
many,TRBJ1-1,.,TRBV28,CASSSTKTRTEAFF,TGTGCCAGCAGTTCTACTAAAACGCGGACTGAAGCTTTCTTT
many,TRBJ2-7,.,TRBV5-1,CASSKTANSYEQYF,TGCGCCAGCAGCAAGACAGCGAACTCCTACGAGCAGTACTTC
many,TRBJ2-2,TRBD1,TRBV7-2,CASSLLGGFGGELFF,TGTGCCAGCAGCTTGCTAGGGGGCTTTGGCGGGGAGCTGTTTTTT
.,TRBJ1-3,.,TRBV30,CAWREGNFGNTIYF,TGTGCCTGGCGGGAAGGGAATTTCGGAAACACCATATATTTT
many,TRBJ2-3,.,TRBV28,CASSLSGGGFTSTDTQYF,TGTGCCAGCAGTTTAAGTGGCGGGGGCTTTACTAGCACAGATACGCAGTATTTT
.,TRBJ2-1,TRBD2,TRBV19,CASSAGEAPNVGQFF,TGTGCCAGTAGTGCGGGGGAGGCCCCAAATGTCGGTCAGTTCTTC
few,TRBJ1-5,.,TRBV10-3,CAISESLVAQHF,TGTGCCATCAGTGAGTCTCTGGTGGCCCAGCATTTT
many,TRBJ2-5,TRBD2,TRBV7-3,CASSLTRGAGETQYF,TGTGCCAGCAGCTTAACGCGGGGGGCAGGGGAGACCCAGTACTTC
few,TRBJ1-1,.,TRBV5-6,CASSLLSEEAFF,TGTGCCAGCAGCTTGTTAAGCGAAGAAGCTTTCTTT
many,TRBJ1-6,.,TRBV5-1,CASSLAETSYSPLHF,TGCGCCAGCAGCTTGGCCGAGACAAGCTATTCACCCCTCCACTTT
many,TRBJ2-3,TRBD2,TRBV7-2,CASSSSGGATDTQYF,TGTGCCAGCAGCTCTAGCGGGGGCGCCACAGATACGCAGTATTTT
.,TRBJ1-2,TRBD1,TRBV20-1,CSARGKVGQGGGYTF,TGCAGTGCTAGAGGGAAAGTGGGACAGGGAGGTGGCTACACCTTC
.,TRBJ2-3,TRBD2,TRBV6-2/TRBV6-3,CASRTSGVDTQYF,TGTGCCAGCAGAACTAGCGGGGTAGATACGCAGTATTTT
many,TRBJ2-7,.,TRBV10-3,CASGRGLYEQYF,TGTGCCTCCGGTCGGGGGTTGTACGAGCAGTACTTC
many,TRBJ1-1,TRBD1,TRBV12-3/TRBV12-4,CASSPTRTGHNTEAFF,TGTGCCAGCAGTCCAACGCGGACAGGGCACAACACTGAAGCTTTCTTT
many,TRBJ1-4,.,TRBV12-3/TRBV12-4,CASSTTEGWHEKLFF,TGTGCCAGCAGTACTACAGAGGGGTGGCATGAAAAACTGTTTTTT
.,TRBJ1-2,TRBD1,TRBV18,CASSQTGQENYGYTF,TGTGCCAGCTCGCAAACGGGACAGGAGAACTATGGCTACACCTTC